The entry below describes one T cell receptor (beta chain). Profiled with immunoSEQ multiplex PCR; TCRdb holds only in-frame clones, not every one. The data hold around 80,000 clones, with around nine tenths observed a single time. Patients were ineligible given autoimmune disease history or systemic immunosuppression. The J segment lost 6 bases and the V segment lost 2 bases, leaving 6 bases of the junction unmatched. Germline CDR1 is LNHDA and CDR2 is SQIVND (reference sequence). The CDR3 contains 15 residues. The sample is drawn from a study of OX40 agonist ivuxolimab in advanced cancers. At the level of the study: The study gave patients intravenous ivuxolimab at 0.01 to 10 mg/kg every 2 weeks. One hepatocellular carcinoma and a couple of cutaneous melanoma patients partially responded. Averaging approximately 60 years in age, with a range of roughly 20 to 79, the cohort was more than 75% male.

The chain links TRBV19 to TRBJ2-2; 7 bases are shared with TRBD2. This receptor was taken from an adult with an advanced solid tumor such as melanoma, head and neck, liver or kidney cancer. The specimen comprised CD4+ or CD8+ T cells sorted from blood, sampled in a trial of the OX40 agonist ivuxolimab. The DNA of the CDR3 is TGTGCCAGTAGTATAACCCCCGGGGGGTCCGGGGAGCTGTTTTTT. This encodes CASSITPGGSGELFF.